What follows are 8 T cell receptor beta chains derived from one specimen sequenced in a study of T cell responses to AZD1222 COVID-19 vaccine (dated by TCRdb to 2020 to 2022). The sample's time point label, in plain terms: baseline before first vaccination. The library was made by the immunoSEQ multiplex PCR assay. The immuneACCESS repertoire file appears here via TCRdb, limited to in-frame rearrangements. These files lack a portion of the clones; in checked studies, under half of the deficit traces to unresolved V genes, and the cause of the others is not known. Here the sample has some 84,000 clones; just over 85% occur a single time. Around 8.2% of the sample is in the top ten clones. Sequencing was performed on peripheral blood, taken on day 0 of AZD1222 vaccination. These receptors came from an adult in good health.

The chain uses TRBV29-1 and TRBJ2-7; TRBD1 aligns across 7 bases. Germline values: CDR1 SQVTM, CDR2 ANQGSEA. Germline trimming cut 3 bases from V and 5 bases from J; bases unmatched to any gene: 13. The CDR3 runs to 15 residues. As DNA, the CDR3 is TGCAGCGTTGACAGTTGGGGGACAGATAATAACGAGCAGTACTTC. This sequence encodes CSVDSWGTDNNEQYF.

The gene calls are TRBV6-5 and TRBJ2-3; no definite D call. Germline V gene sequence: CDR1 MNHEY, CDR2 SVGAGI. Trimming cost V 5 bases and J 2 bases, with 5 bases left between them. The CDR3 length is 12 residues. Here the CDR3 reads CASSPTTDTQYF. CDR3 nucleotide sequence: TGTGCCAGCAGTCCTACCACAGATACGCAGTATTTT.

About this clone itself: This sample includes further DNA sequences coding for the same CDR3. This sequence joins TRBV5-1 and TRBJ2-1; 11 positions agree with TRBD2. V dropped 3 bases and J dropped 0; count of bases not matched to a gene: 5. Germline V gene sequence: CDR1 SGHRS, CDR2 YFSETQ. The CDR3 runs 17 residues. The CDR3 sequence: CASSSGLAELSYNEQFF. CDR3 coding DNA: TGCGCCAGCAGCTCGGGACTAGCGGAACTCTCCTACAATGAGCAGTTCTTC.

In DNA form, the CDR3 reads TGTGCTAGTGCCGCCGGGACAGGGAGCACAGATACGCAGTATTTT. It encodes CASAAGTGSTDTQYF. The V gene is TRBV12-5, the J gene TRBJ2-3; 9 nucleotides line up with TRBD1. The CDR3 covers 15 residues. Germline CDR1 reads LGHNT; CDR2 reads FRNRAP. V shed 7 bases, J shed 0 bases, and the junction held 5 bases outside the gene matches.

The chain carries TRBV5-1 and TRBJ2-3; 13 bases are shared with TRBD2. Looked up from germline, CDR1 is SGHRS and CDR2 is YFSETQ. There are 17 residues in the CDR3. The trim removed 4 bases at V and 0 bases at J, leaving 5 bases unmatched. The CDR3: CASSPGLAGVSTDTQYF. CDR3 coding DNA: TGCGCCAGCAGCCCAGGACTAGCGGGAGTTAGCACAGATACGCAGTATTTT.

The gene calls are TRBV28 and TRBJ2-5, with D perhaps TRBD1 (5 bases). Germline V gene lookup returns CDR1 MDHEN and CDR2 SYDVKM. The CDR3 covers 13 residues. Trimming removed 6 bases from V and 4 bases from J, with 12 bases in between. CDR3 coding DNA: TGTGCCAGCAGGACCGCAGGGATAGAGACCCAGTACTTC. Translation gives CASRTAGIETQYF.

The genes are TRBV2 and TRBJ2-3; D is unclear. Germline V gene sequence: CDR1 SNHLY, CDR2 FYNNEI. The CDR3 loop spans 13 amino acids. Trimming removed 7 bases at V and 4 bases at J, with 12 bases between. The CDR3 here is CASTLRGPDTQYF. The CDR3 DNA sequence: TGTGCCAGCACCCTTCGAGGTCCAGATACGCAGTATTTT.

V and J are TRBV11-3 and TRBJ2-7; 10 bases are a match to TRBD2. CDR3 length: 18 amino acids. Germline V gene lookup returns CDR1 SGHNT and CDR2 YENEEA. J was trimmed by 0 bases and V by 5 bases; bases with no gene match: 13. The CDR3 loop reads CASSRWTSGAPISYEQYF. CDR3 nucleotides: TGTGCCAGCAGCCGCTGGACTAGCGGAGCCCCTATCTCCTACGAGCAGTACTTC.